This TCR beta chain was profiled in a study of blood T cell repertoires in COVID-19. Study in general: Sites in the United States, Italy and Spain provided acute and convalescent COVID-19 samples. Sample material is recorded as cDNA or gDNA derived from T cells, B-cell-depleted T cells, or PBMCs.

The CDR3 loop spans 13 amino acids. The V gene's germline CDR1 is LNHNV and CDR2 YYDKDF (reference sequence). The germline V and J ends were trimmed by 3 bases and 8 bases, with 13 bases remaining between them. Per the study methods: Reference gene primers were amplified, and this amplification served to estimate nucleated cell counts. Method: immunoSEQ multiplex PCR; TCRdb's copy keeps in-frame clones and lacks some. D and trimming come from the DNA, and the V and J calls and clone size come from that table. The sample yields around 46,000 clones, about 88% seen once. The receptor was isolated from a man aged 40-55 years with active COVID-19. The sequenced sample was peripheral blood. The chain links TRBV15 to TRBJ1-2; D is perhaps TRBD1 (6 bases). As DNA, the CDR3 is TGTGCCACCAGCAGGGGGGCGGGGGAAGGCTACACCTTC. Amino acid sequence: CATSRGAGEGYTF. The full variable domain, with the rest looked up from reference TRBV15 and TRBJ1-2, is DAMVIQNPRYQVTQFGKPVTLSCSQTLNHNVMYWYQQKSSQAPKLLFHYYDKDFNNEADTPDNFQSRRPNTSFCFLDIRSPGLGDTAMYLCATSRGAGEGYTFGSGTRLTVV.